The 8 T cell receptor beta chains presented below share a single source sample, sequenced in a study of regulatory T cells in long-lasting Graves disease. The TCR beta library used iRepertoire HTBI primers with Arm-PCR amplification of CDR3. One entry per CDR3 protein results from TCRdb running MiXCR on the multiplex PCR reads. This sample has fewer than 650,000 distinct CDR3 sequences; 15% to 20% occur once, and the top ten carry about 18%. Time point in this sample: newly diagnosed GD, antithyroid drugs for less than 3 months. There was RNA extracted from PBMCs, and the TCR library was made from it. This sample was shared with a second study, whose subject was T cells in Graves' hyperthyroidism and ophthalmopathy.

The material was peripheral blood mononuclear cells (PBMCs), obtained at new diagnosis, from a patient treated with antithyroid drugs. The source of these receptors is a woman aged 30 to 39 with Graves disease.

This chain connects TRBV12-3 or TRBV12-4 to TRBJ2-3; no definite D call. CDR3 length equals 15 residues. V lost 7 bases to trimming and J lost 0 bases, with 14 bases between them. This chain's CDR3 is CASKGRSTSTDTQYF. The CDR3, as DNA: TGTGCCAGCAAAGGGCGTAGCACCAGCACAGATACGCAGTATTTT.

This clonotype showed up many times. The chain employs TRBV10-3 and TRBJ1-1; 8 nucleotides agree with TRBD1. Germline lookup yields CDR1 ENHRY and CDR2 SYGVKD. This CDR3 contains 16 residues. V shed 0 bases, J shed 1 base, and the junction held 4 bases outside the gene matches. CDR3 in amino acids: CAISESPTGANTEAFF. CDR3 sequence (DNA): TGTGCCATCAGTGAGTCCCCGACAGGGGCGAACACTGAAGCTTTCTTT.

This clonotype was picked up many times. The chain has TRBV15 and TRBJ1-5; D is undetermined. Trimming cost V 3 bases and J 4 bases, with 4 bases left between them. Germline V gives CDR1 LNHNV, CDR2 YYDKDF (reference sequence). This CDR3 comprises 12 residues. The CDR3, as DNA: TGTGCCACCAGCAGCGAGAATCAGCCCCAGCATTTT. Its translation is CATSSENQPQHF.

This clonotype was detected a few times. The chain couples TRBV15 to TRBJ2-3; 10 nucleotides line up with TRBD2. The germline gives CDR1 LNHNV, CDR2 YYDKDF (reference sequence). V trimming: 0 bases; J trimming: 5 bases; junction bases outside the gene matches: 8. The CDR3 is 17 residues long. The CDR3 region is CATSRDFLAGAVDTQYF. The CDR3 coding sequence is TGTGCCACCAGCAGAGATTTCCTAGCGGGAGCGGTAGATACGCAGTATTTT.

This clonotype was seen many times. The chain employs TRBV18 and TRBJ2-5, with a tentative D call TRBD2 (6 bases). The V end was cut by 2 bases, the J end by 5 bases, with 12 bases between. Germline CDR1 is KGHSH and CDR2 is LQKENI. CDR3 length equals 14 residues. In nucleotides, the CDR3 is TGTGCCAGCTCACCAAGTTCCGGAGGGGAGACCCAGTACTTC. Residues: CASSPSSGGETQYF.

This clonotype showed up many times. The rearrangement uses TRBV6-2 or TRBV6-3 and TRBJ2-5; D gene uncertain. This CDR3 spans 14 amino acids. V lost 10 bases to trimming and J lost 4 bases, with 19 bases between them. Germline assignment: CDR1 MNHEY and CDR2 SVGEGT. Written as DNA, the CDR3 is TGTGCCACCACCCGCTCCGGTGTAGGAGAGACCCAGTACTTC. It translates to CATTRSGVGETQYF.

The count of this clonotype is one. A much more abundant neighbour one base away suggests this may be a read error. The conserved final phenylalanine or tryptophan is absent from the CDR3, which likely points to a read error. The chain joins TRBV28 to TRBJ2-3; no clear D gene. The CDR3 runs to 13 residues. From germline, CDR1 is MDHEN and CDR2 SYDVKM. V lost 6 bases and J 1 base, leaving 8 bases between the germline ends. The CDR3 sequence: CASSYHGTDTQYS. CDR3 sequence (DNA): TGTGCCAGCAGCTACCACGGCACAGATACGCAGTATTCT.

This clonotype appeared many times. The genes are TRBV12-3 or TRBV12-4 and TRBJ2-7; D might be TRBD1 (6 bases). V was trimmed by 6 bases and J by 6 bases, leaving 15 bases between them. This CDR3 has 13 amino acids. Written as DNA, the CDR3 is TGTGCCAGCAGCAGGGGACCCCTACCCGAGCAGTACTTC. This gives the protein CASSRGPLPEQYF.